This TCR beta chain was obtained from a study of blood T cell repertoires in COVID-19. For the study at large: From the United States, Italy and Spain came samples of acute and convalescent COVID-19.

Using immunoSEQ multiplex PCR, the repertoire was profiled, and TCRdb retains in-frame clones only, with some absent. The sample yields approximately 86,000 clones, around four fifths seen once. Germline lookup yields CDR1 GTSNPN and CDR2 SVGIG (reference sequence). This CDR3 is 16 amino acids long. V dropped 3 bases and J dropped 2 bases, with 17 bases sitting between them. Material for sequencing was peripheral blood. This receptor was obtained from a man between 50 and 59 years old with acute or convalescent COVID-19. The chain is built from TRBV30 and TRBJ1-3; the D is unclear. CDR3 bases: TGTGCCTGGAGCTGGAACGGCGGTGGAACTGGAAACACCATATATTTT. This gives the protein CAWSWNGGGTGNTIYF.